Presented here are 16 T cell receptor beta chains from one specimen sequenced in a study of blood T cell repertoires in COVID-19. Sequencing was performed with immunoSEQ multiplex PCR; in TCRdb, only in-frame clones are kept and a portion is missing. Here the sample spans under 500,000 clones, about 85% being singletons. Input material: PBMCs or T cells enriched from blood (not recorded which). The receptors derive from a woman younger than 35 with acute COVID-19.

V usage is TRBV7-2 and J usage is TRBJ2-7; the D is unclear. The CDR3 sequence is 14 residues long. Per the germline V gene, CDR1 is SGHTA and CDR2 is FQGNSA. V was trimmed by 3 bases and J by 3 bases, leaving 12 bases between them. The CDR3 nucleotides read TGTGCCAGCAGCTTGGGCCGCGAGTACTACGAGCAGTACTTC. Protein: CASSLGREYYEQYF.

In nucleotides, the CDR3 is TGTGCCAGCAGCTCTCCCAATGAGCAGTTCTTC. Amino acids: CASSSPNEQFF. The rearrangement uses TRBV5-4 and TRBJ2-1; no firm D call. The V end lost 3 bases, the J end lost 6 bases, and 4 bases lay between the germline ends. The CDR3 runs to 11 residues. CDR1 and CDR2 (germline): SGHNT, YYREEE (reference sequence).

V gene TRBV5-1 combines with J gene TRBJ1-6; 10 bases map to TRBD1. Germline values: CDR1 SGHRS, CDR2 YFSETQ. The CDR3 is 14 amino acids. V shed 7 bases and J 7 bases; nucleotides not matched to a gene: 5. CDR3 residues: CASQGDRGNSPLHF. The CDR3 DNA follows: TGCGCCAGCCAAGGGGACAGGGGAAATTCACCCCTCCACTTT. The whole variable domain, filled in from reference TRBV5-1 and TRBJ1-6, reads KAGVTQTPRYLIKTRGQQVTLSCSPISGHRSVSWYQQTPGQGLQFLFEYFSETQRNKGNFPGRFSGRQFSNSRSEMNVSTLELGDSALYLCASQGDRGNSPLHFGNGTRLTVT.

The V and J genes are TRBV19 and TRBJ1-4, with 10 positions matching TRBD1. The CDR3 has 15 amino acids. Germline V gives CDR1 LNHDA, CDR2 SQIVND (reference sequence). V was pared by 5 bases and J by 7 bases, with 7 bases of the junction left unmatched. CDR3 in DNA: TGTGCCAGTAGTGGATACGGGACAGGGGCTGAAAAACTGTTTTTT. Translation: CASSGYGTGAEKLFF.

This rearrangement joins TRBV28 to TRBJ2-1; 9 bases align to TRBD1. This CDR3 is 13 amino acids long. Germline CDR1 MDHEN, CDR2 SYDVKM. Trimming took 7 bases from V and 8 from J; bases not matched to a gene: 6. The CDR3 nucleotides read TGTGCCAGCACCCGGGACAGGGCTTATGAGCAGTTCTTC. It is translated as CASTRDRAYEQFF.

This chain uses TRBV28 with TRBJ1-2; perhaps TRBD1 as D (5 bases). The V gene's germline CDR1 is MDHEN and CDR2 SYDVKM. V was shortened by 7 bases and J by 0 bases, with 15 bases between the two germline ends. There are 15 residues in the CDR3. The CDR3, as DNA: TGTGCCAGCAACTGGGGGGTTTGGGCTAACTATGGCTACACCTTC. Residues: CASNWGVWANYGYTF.

CDR3 protein: CATRSGGRDNEQFF. The CDR3 bases are TGTGCCACCAGATCGGGCGGGAGAGATAATGAGCAGTTCTTC. The chain joins TRBV24-1 to TRBJ2-1; the match to TRBD2 covers 7 bases. V was clipped by 7 bases and J by 7 bases; unmatched bases: 9. CDR1 KGHDR and CDR2 SFDVKD come from the germline V gene. The CDR3 spans 14 residues.

This clone was recorded a few times. The rearrangement links TRBV5-6 to TRBJ2-7, with TRBD1 identical over 7 bases. Per germline, CDR1 SGHDT and CDR2 YYEEEE. The ends lost 4 bases at V and 3 bases at J; junction bases unmatched: 7. The CDR3 has 14 residues. The CDR3 here is CASSDRQGYYEQYF. The CDR3 DNA sequence: TGTGCCAGCAGCGACAGACAGGGATACTACGAGCAGTACTTC.

This clone has only one observation. The genes are TRBV5-5 and TRBJ1-1, with D maybe TRBD1 (6 bases). With 6 bases removed from V and 1 base from J, the gap between germline ends came to 10 bases. The CDR3 loop spans 13 amino acids. Germline lookup yields CDR1 SGHKS and CDR2 YYEKEE (reference sequence). This CDR3 is CASNRQANTEAFF. DNA for the CDR3: TGTGCCAGCAACCGACAGGCGAACACTGAAGCTTTCTTT.

The gene calls are TRBV18 and TRBJ2-1, with 7 bases fitting TRBD1. The CDR3 spans 18 residues. V lost 8 bases to trimming and J lost 0 bases; unmatched junction nucleotides: 16. Germline loops: CDR1 KGHSH, CDR2 LQKENI. The CDR3 nucleotides are TGTGCCAGCGCTGGGACAGAACTGTTACAGAGCTCCTACAATGAGCAGTTCTTC. Amino acid sequence: CASAGTELLQSSYNEQFF.

V and J are TRBV27 and TRBJ1-6; D not resolved. Per germline, CDR1 MNHEY and CDR2 SMNVEV (reference sequence). Deletions cut 3 bases from V and 7 bases from J, with 10 bases between. The CDR3 runs to 14 residues. CDR3 region: CASSFNSKNSPLHF. The CDR3 DNA reads TGTGCCAGCAGTTTCAACAGTAAAAATTCACCCCTCCACTTT.

The chain recombines TRBV6-1 with TRBJ1-1; no clear D gene. V dropped 3 bases and J dropped 9 bases, with 14 bases sitting between them. The CDR3 covers 13 residues. Germline V CDR1 and CDR2: MNHNS, SASEGT. Written as DNA, the CDR3 is TGTGCCAGCAGTGAGAGAGGGCCGATGAAAGCTTTCTTT. It yields the protein CASSERGPMKAFF.

The V call is TRBV5-1, the J call TRBJ2-5; TRBD1 matches 7 bases. Germline CDR1 is SGHRS and CDR2 is YFSETQ. Germline trimming cut 0 bases from V and 2 bases from J; bases unmatched to any gene: 7. There are 16 residues in the CDR3. This chain's CDR3 is CASSLAGQIGQETQYF. The DNA for the CDR3 is TGCGCCAGCAGCTTGGCGGGACAGATTGGACAAGAGACCCAGTACTTC.

The V call is TRBV12-3 or TRBV12-4, the J call TRBJ2-7; D possibly corresponds to TRBD1 (5 bases). Trimming left V 7 bases short and J 3 bases short, with 10 bases between. The CDR3 extends over 12 amino acids. The CDR3 bases are TGTGCCAGCACTAATACAGGCTACGAGCAGTACTTC. Translated, it gives CASTNTGYEQYF.

V is TRBV29-1 and J is TRBJ1-2, with TRBD1 as a possible D gene (5 bases). This CDR3 is built from 12 residues. V lost 7 bases and J lost 4, with 13 bases in between. Germline values: CDR1 SQVTM, CDR2 ANQGSEA. The CDR3 nucleotides are TGCAGCGCCGAACGGGGGAGCTATGGCTACACCTTC. Amino acid sequence: CSAERGSYGYTF.

CDR3 amino acids: CASSFGTGGSSTDTQYF. In DNA form, the CDR3 reads TGCGCCAGCAGCTTCGGAACAGGCGGTTCTAGCACAGATACGCAGTATTTT. This chain links TRBV5-1 with TRBJ2-3; possible D gene TRBD1, 5 bases. Trimming left V 2 bases short and J 0 bases short, with 16 bases between. CDR1 and CDR2 from the germline V gene are SGHRS and YFSETQ. This CDR3 has 17 amino acids.